This entry is about one TCR beta chain. Its specific antigen is unknown. No base-level quality is on record; no much larger clone is a single base apart. Libraries were built with the immunoSEQ multiplex PCR assay. Entries here come from immuneACCESS through TCRdb and include only in-frame sequences with V and J called. Some clones fail to appear in such tables; in the studies checked, an unresolved V gene covers under half of the shortfall, and the cause of the remainder is unknown. The sample table shows about 24,000 clones, and 85% to 90% are seen once. The ten largest clones represent approximately 0.98% of the sample. The sample comes from a study of T cell changes during pregnancy in multiple sclerosis (dated by TCRdb to the late 2010s). A note on the overall study: Changes in the T cell repertoire over the course of pregnancy were examined in this study in women with multiple sclerosis.

CDR1 MNHEY and CDR2 SVGAGI were looked up in the germline V gene. Clipping removes 2 bases from V and 5 bases from J, with 5 as the unmatched junction base count. Inclusive of the bounding cysteine and phenylalanine, the CDR3 is 15 residues long. Only the CDR3 region is kept as DNA, spanning 45 bases read in frame from base 1. The receptor was derived from a female donor in good health, enrolled as a control in a pregnancy study. The sample in question was CD4+ T cells from peripheral blood mononuclear cells, obtained in the second trimester of pregnancy. The V gene is TRBV6-5 and the J gene is TRBJ1-2; 10 of the junction bases match TRBD1. The CDR3 region has the sequence CASSYSGDRGYGYTF. The base sequence is TGTGCCAGCAGTTACAGCGGGGACAGGGGATATGGCTACACCTTC.